This is a list of T cell receptor beta chains from one sample in a study of cytomegalovirus exposure and HLA in healthy donors. Here immunoSEQ multiplex PCR was the method, and the copy in TCRdb shows in-frame clones only, minus some. This sample has some 250,000 clones; around 89% occur once, and the top ten carry around 0.34%. Material: PBMCs. All receptors derive from a woman aged 18-29 years in good health and CMV-seronegative. The CDR3 runs from the conserved cysteine through the conserved F or W. D genes are given only for firm matches.

v_call	cdr3_length	d_call	j_call	cdr3_nt	cdr3_aa
TRBV7-3	15	TRBD2	TRBJ2-1	TGTGCCAGCAGCCCCAGCGGGGGGGCCTACAATGAGCAGTTCTTC	CASSPSGGAYNEQFF
TRBV25-1	15	TRBD1	TRBJ1-5	TGTGCCAGCAGTGAGGGGGACAGGGGATTTGAGCCCCAGCATTTT	CASSEGDRGFEPQHF
TRBV7-2	13	.	TRBJ2-1	TGTGCCAGCAGCTCGATCCGGGGTAATGAGCAGTTCTTC	CASSSIRGNEQFF
TRBV27	15	TRBD1	TRBJ1-4	TGTGCCAGCAGCACCTACAGGGGGAAGGATGAAAAACTGTTTTTT	CASSTYRGKDEKLFF
TRBV15	15	.	TRBJ1-3	TGTGCCACCAGCAGAGACAGGGGATCTGGAAACACCATATATTTT	CATSRDRGSGNTIYF
TRBV15	15	.	TRBJ2-1	TGTGCCACCAGCGATTTAACAGCCGCCTACAATGAGCAGTTCTTC	CATSDLTAAYNEQFF
TRBV9	14	.	TRBJ2-1	TGTGCCAGCAGCGTAGCTGGAGGGTCCGATGAGCAGTTCTTC	CASSVAGGSDEQFF
TRBV27	14	TRBD2	TRBJ2-3	TGTGCCAGCAGTCCAGCGGGGGTGACAGATACGCAGTATTTT	CASSPAGVTDTQYF
TRBV10-3	12	.	TRBJ2-7	TGTGCCATCAGTGAGGGCGGCGGCGAGCAGTACTTC	CAISEGGGEQYF
TRBV28	13	TRBD1	TRBJ1-2	TGTGCCAGCAGTCCAGGGGGTCCGTATGGCTACACCTTC	CASSPGGPYGYTF
TRBV9	16	TRBD2	TRBJ2-3	TGTGCCAGCAGCGTAGCTCTAGCGGGGGGGGCGGATACGCAGTATTTT	CASSVALAGGADTQYF